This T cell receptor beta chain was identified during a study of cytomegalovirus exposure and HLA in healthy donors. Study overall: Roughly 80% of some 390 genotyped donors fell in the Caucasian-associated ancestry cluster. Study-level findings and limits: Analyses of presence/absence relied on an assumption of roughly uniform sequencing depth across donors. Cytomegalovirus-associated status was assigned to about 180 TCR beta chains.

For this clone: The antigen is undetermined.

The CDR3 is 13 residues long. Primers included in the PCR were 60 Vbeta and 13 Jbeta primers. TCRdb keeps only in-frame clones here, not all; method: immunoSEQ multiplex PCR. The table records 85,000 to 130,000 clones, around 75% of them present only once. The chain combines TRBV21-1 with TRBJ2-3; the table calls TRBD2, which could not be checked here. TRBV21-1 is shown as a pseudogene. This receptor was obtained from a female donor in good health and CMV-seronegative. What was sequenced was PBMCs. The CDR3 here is CASSRGGSHTQYF. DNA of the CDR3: TGTGCCAGCAGCCGCGGTGGGAGCCATACGCAGTATTTT.